The 5 T cell receptor beta chains reported below all come from one sample, sequenced in a study of Ad26.COV2.S vaccination and SARS-CoV-2 variants. Generated by immunoSEQ multiplex PCR, the TCRdb table keeps only in-frame clones and is missing some. The sample has approximately 420,000 clones, around 87% seen once. As for treatment: about 20 received Ad26.COV2.S at low or high dose, single or two shots; roughly 5 received placebo; per-sample allocation not given. Each sample was drawn 63 days after the first injection (of vaccine or placebo). The source material was peripheral blood, sampled in a trial of Ad26.COV2.S vaccine versus placebo. All receptors come from a person aged 18-60 years who received the Ad26.COV2.S COVID-19 vaccine or a placebo.

To note about this clone: Other DNA sequences in this specimen translate into the identical CDR3. The V gene is TRBV9, the J gene TRBJ2-7; D is unclear. V was clipped by 0 bases and J by 6 bases, with 7 bases between them. The germline gives CDR1 SGDLS, CDR2 YYNGEE. CDR3 length equals 12 residues. The CDR3 DNA reads TGTGCCAGCAGCGTAGAGGGTGGCGAGCAGTACTTC. The encoded protein is CASSVEGGEQYF.

The CDR3: CASSRDRVGTDTQYF. The CDR3 nucleotides read TGCGCCAGCAGCCGAGACAGGGTCGGGACAGATACGCAGTATTTT. The chain links TRBV4-3 to TRBJ2-3, with 7 bases aligning to TRBD1. The CDR3 has 15 residues. Trimming cost V 4 bases and J 3 bases; bases outside gene matches: 7. Germline CDR1 is LGHNA and CDR2 is YSLEER.

The chain employs TRBV20-1 and TRBJ1-2; no definite D call. Germline CDR1 DFQATT, CDR2 SNEGSKA (reference sequence). This CDR3 region has 13 residues. Trimming pared 6 bases from V and 6 bases from J, leaving 17 bases between. The CDR3: CSASRGGENGYTF. In DNA, the CDR3 is TGCAGTGCGAGTAGAGGAGGAGAGAATGGCTACACCTTC.

This clone was counted between two and nine times. V is TRBV5-4 and J is TRBJ2-2; 12 nucleotides align to TRBD2. Unmatched junction bases numbered 9, after V lost 4 bases and J lost 8 bases. Germline loops: CDR1 SGHNT, CDR2 YYREEE (reference sequence). This CDR3 is built from 16 residues. CDR3 in DNA: TGTGCCAGCAGCCCATCTAGCGGGGGGGCTTTAGGGGAGCTGTTTTTT. It is translated as CASSPSSGGALGELFF.

This clone has only a few counts. This chain connects TRBV6-5 to TRBJ1-1; possibly TRBD1 for D (5 bases). The CDR3 spans 15 residues. Trimming shortened V by 2 bases and J by 4 bases, and 14 bases separated the two germline ends. Per germline, CDR1 MNHEY and CDR2 SVGAGI. DNA for the CDR3: TGTGCCAGCAGTTACCACCGGTCAGGGACCACTGAAGCTTTCTTT. Protein product: CASSYHRSGTTEAFF.